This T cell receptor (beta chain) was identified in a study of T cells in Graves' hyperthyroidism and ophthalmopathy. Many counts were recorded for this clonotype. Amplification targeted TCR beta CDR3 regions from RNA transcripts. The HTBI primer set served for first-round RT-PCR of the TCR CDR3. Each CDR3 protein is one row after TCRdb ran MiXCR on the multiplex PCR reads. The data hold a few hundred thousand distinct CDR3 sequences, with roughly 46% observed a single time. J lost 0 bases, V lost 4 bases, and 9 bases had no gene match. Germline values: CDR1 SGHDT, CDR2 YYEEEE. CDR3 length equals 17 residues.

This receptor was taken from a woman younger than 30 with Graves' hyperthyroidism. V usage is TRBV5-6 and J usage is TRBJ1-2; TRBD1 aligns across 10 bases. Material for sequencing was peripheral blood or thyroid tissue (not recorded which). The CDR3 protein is CASSEDRGRGANYGYTF. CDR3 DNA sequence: TGTGCCAGCAGCGAAGACAGGGGGCGCGGAGCTAACTATGGCTACACCTTC.